A single sample gave rise to the 11 T cell receptor beta chains below, sequenced in a study of blood T cell repertoires in COVID-19. This table comes from immunoSEQ multiplex PCR, and its TCRdb copy is limited to in-frame clones, with some not included. Of fewer than 70,000 clones in the sample, 80% to 90% were seen once. The sample consisted of peripheral blood. These receptors all come from a woman in her sixties or seventies with active COVID-19.

DNA for the CDR3: TGTGCCAGCAGGTTTACTAGGGAGCTCGGTCAGCCCCAGCATTTT. Encoded protein: CASRFTRELGQPQHF. The genes are TRBV28 and TRBJ1-5; D unclear. Trimming took off 6 bases at V and 6 bases at J, with 18 bases between the two ends. The germline CDR1 and CDR2 sequences are MDHEN and SYDVKM. The CDR3 consists of 15 residues.

This clone was seen just once. This chain links TRBV19 with TRBJ2-3, with 11 bases that match TRBD1. CDR1 LNHDA and CDR2 SQIVND come from the germline V gene (reference sequence). CDR3 length equals 15 residues. J gave up 3 bases and V 6 bases, and 5 bases lay outside the gene matches. The CDR3 sequence is CASSSRDRGTDTQYF. The CDR3 region has the DNA TGTGCCAGTAGCTCCCGGGACAGGGGGACAGATACGCAGTATTTT.

V is TRBV19 and J is TRBJ2-1; D is possibly TRBD2 (6 bases). CDR1 and CDR2 (germline): LNHDA, SQIVND (reference sequence). With 1 base removed from V and 8 bases from J, the gap between germline ends came to 15 bases. CDR3 size: 15 residues. The CDR3 region is CASSIAGVSGYEQFF. The CDR3 nucleotides are TGTGCCAGTAGTATAGCGGGAGTGTCGGGCTATGAGCAGTTCTTC.

The rearrangement links TRBV5-1 to TRBJ2-1, with TRBD2 matching over 14 bases. The germline V gene encodes CDR1 SGHRS and CDR2 YFSETQ. V trimming: 2 bases; J trimming: 8 bases; junction bases outside the gene matches: 9. The CDR3 totals 17 residues. CDR3 amino acids: CASSFGLAGGLLDEQFF. CDR3 in DNA: TGCGCCAGCAGCTTTGGACTAGCGGGAGGCCTTTTAGATGAGCAGTTCTTC.

The chain uses TRBV28 and TRBJ2-7; 10 nucleotides align to TRBD2. V lost 3 bases, J lost 4 bases, and 6 bases stayed unmatched. Germline values: CDR1 MDHEN, CDR2 SYDVKM. The CDR3 is 15 amino acids. CDR3 coding DNA: TGTGCCAGCAGTTTGCGACTAGCGGGCAGTTACGAGCAGTACTTC. It is translated as CASSLRLAGSYEQYF.

This clone has more than one count but fewer than ten. The chain joins TRBV19 to TRBJ2-5, with 8 bases matching TRBD1. V lost 2 bases, J lost 4 bases, and 9 bases stayed unmatched. The CDR3 spans 16 residues. CDR1 LNHDA and CDR2 SQIVND come from the germline V gene (reference sequence). In DNA form, the CDR3 reads TGTGCCAGTAGTATAAGCTTGCAGGGGGCTGGAGAGACCCAGTACTTC. It codes for CASSISLQGAGETQYF.

The V gene is TRBV4-2, the J gene TRBJ2-7, with TRBD2 as a possible D gene (6 bases). The CDR3 is 17 residues long. Germline CDR1 and CDR2: LGHNA and YNFKEQ. Deletions cut 1 base from V and 1 base from J, with 17 bases between. The CDR3: CASSQAPGLKASYEQYF. The CDR3 DNA sequence: TGTGCCAGCAGCCAAGCCCCCGGACTAAAAGCTTCCTACGAGCAGTACTTC.

This sequence joins TRBV5-1 and TRBJ2-3; 11 bases line up with TRBD2. CDR1 and CDR2 from the germline V gene are SGHRS and YFSETQ. There are 15 residues in the CDR3. J lost 6 bases, V lost 0 bases, and 3 bases had no gene match. CDR3 loop: CASSLEGLADDTQYF. In DNA, the CDR3 is TGCGCCAGCAGCTTGGAGGGACTAGCGGACGATACGCAGTATTTT. Based on the CDR3 plus reference TRBV5-1 and TRBJ2-3, the full variable domain is KAGVTQTPRYLIKTRGQQVTLSCSPISGHRSVSWYQQTPGQGLQFLFEYFSETQRNKGNFPGRFSGRQFSNSRSEMNVSTLELGDSALYLCASSLEGLADDTQYFGPGTRLTVL.

This clone appeared once. CDR3 DNA: TGTGCCAGCAGCAGACTAGCCGGGGAGCTGTTTTTT. It codes for CASSRLAGELFF. The gene calls are TRBV27 and TRBJ2-2; TRBD2 might be the D (6 bases). The germline V and J ends were trimmed by 6 bases and 6 bases, with 8 bases remaining between them. Germline CDR1 MNHEY, CDR2 SMNVEV (reference sequence). The CDR3 runs to 12 residues.

The CDR3 loop is CASSEAKGQGLTDTQYF. The CDR3 region has the DNA TGTGCCAGCAGTGAAGCGAAGGGACAGGGTCTCACAGATACGCAGTATTTT. The V call is TRBV2, the J call TRBJ2-3; TRBD1 matches 9 bases. After removal of 0 bases from V and 2 bases from J, the junction contained 6 bases not matched to a gene. CDR1 and CDR2 (germline): SNHLY, FYNNEI. The CDR3 runs to 17 residues.

V and J are TRBV11-2 and TRBJ2-3; the D gene is possibly TRBD1 (7 bases). The length of the CDR3 is 16 residues. Trimming pared 7 bases from V and 0 bases from J, leaving 17 bases between. The germline V gene has CDR1 SGHAT and CDR2 FQNNGV. The CDR3 DNA follows: TGTGCCAGCAAGAAAGGCGGGACAGATAGCACAGATACGCAGTATTTT. The encoded protein is CASKKGGTDSTDTQYF.